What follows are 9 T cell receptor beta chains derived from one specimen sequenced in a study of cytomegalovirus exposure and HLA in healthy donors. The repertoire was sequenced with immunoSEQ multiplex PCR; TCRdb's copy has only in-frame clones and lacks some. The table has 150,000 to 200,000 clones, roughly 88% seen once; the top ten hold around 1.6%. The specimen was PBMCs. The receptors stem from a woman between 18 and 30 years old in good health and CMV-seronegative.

The CDR3 DNA reads TGTGCCTGGAGTGTAATTAGCAACTATGGCTACACCTTC. Its protein product is CAWSVISNYGYTF. This chain joins TRBV30 and TRBJ1-2, with no clear D. Per the germline V gene, CDR1 is GTSNPN and CDR2 is SVGIG (reference sequence). CDR3 size: 13 residues. Trimming left V 0 bases short and J 2 bases short, with 7 bases between.

CDR3 nucleotides: TGTGCCAGCAGTTTCCCTAAACTAGCGGGGGGCTCGGATACGCAGTATTTT. Protein: CASSFPKLAGGSDTQYF. This chain joins TRBV27 and TRBJ2-3, with TRBD2 matching over 12 bases. Germline CDR1 is MNHEY and CDR2 is SMNVEV (reference sequence). The V gene end was trimmed by 3 bases and the J gene end by 6 bases; junction bases not matched to a gene: 10. CDR3 length equals 17 residues.

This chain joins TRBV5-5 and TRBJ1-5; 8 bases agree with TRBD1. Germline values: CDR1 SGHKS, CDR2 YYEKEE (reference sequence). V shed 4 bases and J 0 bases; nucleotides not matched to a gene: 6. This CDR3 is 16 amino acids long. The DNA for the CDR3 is TGTGCCAGCAGCCACGACAGGGGCGGTAGCAATCAGCCCCAGCATTTT. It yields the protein CASSHDRGGSNQPQHF.

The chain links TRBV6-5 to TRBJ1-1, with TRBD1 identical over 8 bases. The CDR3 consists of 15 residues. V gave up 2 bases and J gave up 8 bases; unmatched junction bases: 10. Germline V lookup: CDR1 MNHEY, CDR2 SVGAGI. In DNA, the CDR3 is TGTGCCAGCAGTTACCTGGGGGGGACAGGAAGAGAAGCTTTCTTT. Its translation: CASSYLGGTGREAFF.

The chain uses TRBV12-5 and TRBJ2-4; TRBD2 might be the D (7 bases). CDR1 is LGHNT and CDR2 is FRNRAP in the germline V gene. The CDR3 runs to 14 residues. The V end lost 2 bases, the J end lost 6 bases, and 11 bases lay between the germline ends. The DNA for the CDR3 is TGTGCTAGTGGTTTGTCGGGGGGCACAAACATTCAGTACTTC. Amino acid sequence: CASGLSGGTNIQYF.

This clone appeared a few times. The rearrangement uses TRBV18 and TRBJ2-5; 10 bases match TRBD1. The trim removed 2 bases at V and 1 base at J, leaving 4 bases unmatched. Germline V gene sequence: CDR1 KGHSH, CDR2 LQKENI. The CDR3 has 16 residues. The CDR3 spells CASSPRDRGIQETQYF. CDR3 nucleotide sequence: TGTGCCAGCTCACCAAGGGACAGGGGAATCCAAGAGACCCAGTACTTC. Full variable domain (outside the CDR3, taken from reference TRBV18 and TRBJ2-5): NAGVMQNPRHLVRRRGQEARLRCSPMKGHSHVYWYRQLPEEGLKFMVYLQKENIIDESGMPKERFSAEFPKEGPSILRIQQVVRGDSAAYFCASSPRDRGIQETQYFGPGTRLLVL.

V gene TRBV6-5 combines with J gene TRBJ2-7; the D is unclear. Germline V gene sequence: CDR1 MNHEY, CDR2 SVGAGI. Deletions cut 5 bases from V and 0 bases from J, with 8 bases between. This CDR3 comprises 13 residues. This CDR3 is CASSTPSSYEQYF. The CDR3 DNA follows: TGTGCCAGCAGTACCCCGAGCTCCTACGAGCAGTACTTC.

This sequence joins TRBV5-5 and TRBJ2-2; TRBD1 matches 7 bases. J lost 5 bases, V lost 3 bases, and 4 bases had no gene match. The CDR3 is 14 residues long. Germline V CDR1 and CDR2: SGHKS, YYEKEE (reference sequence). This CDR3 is CASSSPGGTGELFF. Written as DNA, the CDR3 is TGTGCCAGCAGCTCACCAGGGGGTACCGGGGAGCTGTTTTTT.

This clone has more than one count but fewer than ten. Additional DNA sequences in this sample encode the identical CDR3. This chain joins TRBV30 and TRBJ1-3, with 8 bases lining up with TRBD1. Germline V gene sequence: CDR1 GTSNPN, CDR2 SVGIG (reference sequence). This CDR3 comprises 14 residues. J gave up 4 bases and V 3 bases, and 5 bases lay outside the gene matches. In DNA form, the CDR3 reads TGTGCCTGGAGCCCGACAGGGGACGGAAACACCATATATTTT. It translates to CAWSPTGDGNTIYF.